This is a list of T cell receptor beta chains from one sample in a study of CXCR3-negative and CXCR3-positive naive CD8 T cells. After re-calling the 5' RACE reads, TCRdb lists one entry per CDR3 protein, DNA absent. The sample holds 100,000 to 150,000 distinct CDR3 sequences. The sample consisted of naive CXCR3- CD8+ T cells from blood. Every receptor here comes from a human donor in good health. Some clones in this sample may be carry-over from other donors' samples. Both conserved end residues are part of each CDR3.

CDR3 protein | J gene | V gene
CASSLTGLAGAPTDTQYF | TRBJ2-3 | TRBV5-1
CASSNYRVTSYEQYF | TRBJ2-7 | TRBV6-2/TRBV6-3
CASAFGSYNEQFF | TRBJ2-1 | TRBV12-3/TRBV12-4
CASSPRELVEMNTGELFF | TRBJ2-2 | TRBV3-1
CASSIGTGGSYEQYF | TRBJ2-7 | TRBV9
CSVENRGQEDTQYF | TRBJ2-3 | TRBV29-1
CSVSPPSGVGTDTQYF | TRBJ2-3 | TRBV29-1
CASSQDGLAGEAYNEQFF | TRBJ2-1 | TRBV4-2
CASSFELQEAYNEQFF | TRBJ2-1 | TRBV7-9
CASSKSKGTARFTF | TRBJ1-2 | TRBV21-1
CATSRKTGQDFTDTQYF | TRBJ2-3 | TRBV15
CASSDWEFDYGYTF | TRBJ1-2 | TRBV10-2
CASSMDTYEQYF | TRBJ2-7 | TRBV7-9
CASSLAGQGNTEAFF | TRBJ1-1 | TRBV5-1
CASGSGQVASYEQYF | TRBJ2-7 | TRBV6-2/TRBV6-3
CSVPSPTGELFF | TRBJ2-2 | TRBV29-1
CASSLGLINEQFF | TRBJ2-1 | TRBV6-2/TRBV6-3
CASSQSHSYEQYF | TRBJ2-7 | TRBV4-1
CASSLVGTSGEEEQFF | TRBJ2-1 | TRBV11-2
CASSEASGSADTQYF | TRBJ2-3 | TRBV6-1
CSVAGGDGTEAFF | TRBJ1-1 | TRBV29-1
CSVEGQGSGASRYNEQFF | TRBJ2-1 | TRBV29-1
CASSFFGEQFF | TRBJ2-1 | TRBV28
CASSPRGGPPYNEQFF | TRBJ2-1 | TRBV11-3
CASSSPHFRTDYQETQYF | TRBJ2-5 | TRBV5-1
CSAPQDATYSNQPQHF | TRBJ1-5 | TRBV20-1
CASSPLSEAYNEQFF | TRBJ2-1 | TRBV4-2
CASSLAGGPTGELFF | TRBJ2-2 | TRBV9
CASTPRDKPYEQYF | TRBJ2-7 | TRBV12-3/TRBV12-4
CSVFGMEGYTF | TRBJ1-2 | TRBV29-1
CASSDRVPDTQYF | TRBJ2-3 | TRBV7-9
CASSLALAGTSGEQFF | TRBJ2-1 | TRBV27
CASSRSLGQDNEQFF | TRBJ2-1 | TRBV4-1
CASSVGGGNPTDTQYF | TRBJ2-3 | TRBV9
CASSLVTAAYEQYF | TRBJ2-7 | TRBV12-3/TRBV12-4
CASSPPSYSNQPQHF | TRBJ1-5 | TRBV28
CASSVPRASSYNEQFF | TRBJ2-1 | TRBV5-5
CSVISGTGGLAGPEVF | TRBJ2-1 | TRBV29-1
CASSLENWPNQPQHF | TRBJ1-5 | TRBV7-6
CASSQIADTQYF | TRBJ2-3 | TRBV12-3/TRBV12-4
CASSLVGSAGLMNTEAFF | TRBJ1-1 | TRBV7-9
CSAEEGGEYQETQYF | TRBJ2-5 | TRBV20-1
CASSLTSGGDYNEQFF | TRBJ2-1 | TRBV6-5
CASSRPVLGAYEQYF | TRBJ2-7 | TRBV3-1
CASSLSYRGEKLFF | TRBJ1-4 | TRBV7-8
CASSAGLADFPQETQYF | TRBJ2-5 | TRBV28
CASAEQEGSTDTQYF | TRBJ2-3 | TRBV7-7
CATLLRQGDYEQYF | TRBJ2-7 | TRBV6-1
CASRPTGTRYEQYF | TRBJ2-7 | TRBV28
CASRSTGMMEQFF | TRBJ2-1 | TRBV7-3
CSARDRGTNYGYTF | TRBJ1-2 | TRBV20-1
CASSSSGTSRGDNEQFF | TRBJ2-1 | TRBV9
CASSVRHSGGTYNEQFF | TRBJ2-1 | TRBV9